Below are 18 T cell receptor beta chains sequenced from a single sample in a study of T-cell reconstitution after alpha-beta-depleted transplantation in children. Unique molecular identifiers were incorporated into the prepared TCRbeta library. TCRdb itself ran the PCR reads through MiXCR, one entry per CDR3 protein. The data show 350,000 to 500,000 distinct CDR3 sequences, around 46% seen once. The source material was PBMCs, sampled before TCRalphabeta/CD19-depleted stem cell transplant. These receptors originate from a girl aged 2-9 years with aplastic anemia, due to receive a stem cell transplant.

The V gene is TRBV4-2, the J gene TRBJ2-7; TRBD1 or TRBD2 may be the D gene (5 bases each). The CDR3 contains 13 residues. Trimming removed 8 bases at V and 3 bases at J, with 14 bases between. Germline CDR1 is LGHNA and CDR2 is YNFKEQ. CDR3 loop: CASRRMGDYEQYF. CDR3 coding DNA: TGTGCCAGCCGCAGGATGGGGGACTACGAGCAGTACTTC.

This clonotype was seen a few times. The junction shows a germline mismatch at one end, possibly a read error. The chain combines TRBV20-1 with TRBJ2-7; 13 positions match TRBD2. This CDR3 has 17 amino acids. Per the germline V gene, CDR1 is DFQATT and CDR2 is SNEGSKA (reference sequence). The DNA of the CDR3 is TGCTGTGCGACCCCACTAGCGGGAGGGCAAAATCACAACGAGCAGTACTTC. This codes for CCATPLAGGQNHNEQYF.

This chain uses TRBV29-1 with TRBJ2-7; TRBD1 aligns across 10 bases. CDR1 and CDR2 (germline): SQVTM, ANQGSEA. The CDR3 consists of 13 residues. Trimming cost V 7 bases and J 3 bases; bases outside gene matches: 6. CDR3 protein: CSGWGQGSYEQYF. CDR3 bases: TGCAGCGGTTGGGGACAGGGGAGCTACGAGCAGTACTTC.

The chain's CDR3 is CASSSAGTSAYEQYF. The CDR3 nucleotides read TGTGCCAGCAGTAGCGCCGGGACTAGCGCTTACGAGCAGTACTTC. The chain has TRBV28 and TRBJ2-7; 10 bases align to TRBD2. Per germline, CDR1 MDHEN and CDR2 SYDVKM. The CDR3 extends over 15 amino acids. V lost 5 bases to trimming and J lost 4 bases; unmatched junction nucleotides: 8.

This clonotype was counted many times. The rearrangement uses TRBV5-1 and TRBJ2-1, with 10 bases matching TRBD2. The junction had 14 bases not matched to a gene; V was cut back by 7 bases and J by 7 bases. The CDR3 has 16 residues. Germline-derived CDR1 and CDR2 are SGHRS and YFSETQ. CDR3 residues: CASQGLAGDAGNEQFF. CDR3 coding DNA: TGCGCCAGCCAGGGGCTAGCGGGAGACGCAGGAAATGAGCAGTTCTTC. Full variable domain (remainder filled in from reference TRBV5-1 and TRBJ2-1): KAGVTQTPRYLIKTRGQQVTLSCSPISGHRSVSWYQQTPGQGLQFLFEYFSETQRNKGNFPGRFSGRQFSNSRSEMNVSTLELGDSALYLCASQGLAGDAGNEQFFGPGTRLTVL.

This clonotype was counted once. This sequence joins TRBV5-1 and TRBJ1-3, with D perhaps TRBD1 (6 bases). The CDR3 runs 19 residues. The germline V gene encodes CDR1 SGHRS and CDR2 YFSETQ. V dropped 0 bases and J dropped 0 bases, with 19 bases sitting between them. CDR3 loop: CASSLGGGKGPSSGNTIYF. CDR3 bases: TGCGCCAGCAGCTTGGGCGGGGGCAAAGGCCCTAGCTCTGGAAACACCATATATTTT.

This chain links TRBV20-1 with TRBJ1-5; D uncertain. CDR1 is DFQATT and CDR2 is SNEGSKA in the germline V gene (reference sequence). This CDR3 comprises 15 residues. The V end lost 4 bases, the J end lost 6 bases, and 19 bases lay between the germline ends. The CDR3 spells CSANVWGSQSQPQHF. For the CDR3, the DNA is TGCAGTGCTAATGTCTGGGGATCCCAAAGTCAGCCCCAGCATTTT.

This clonotype was counted a single time. This chain joins TRBV7-9 and TRBJ1-1; D not resolved. The CDR3 runs 13 residues. Trimming cost V 1 base and J 4 bases, with 7 bases left between them. Germline V gene lookup returns CDR1 SEHNR and CDR2 FQNEAQ (reference sequence). The DNA of the CDR3 is TGTGCCAGCAGCTTAGGTTCCCTCACTGAAGCTTTCTTT. Translation: CASSLGSLTEAFF. The complete variable domain, with remaining parts taken from reference TRBV7-9 and TRBJ1-1, reads DTGVSQNPRHKITKRGQNVTFRCDPISEHNRLYWYRQTLGQGPEFLTYFQNEAQLEKSRLLSDRFSAERPKGSFSTLEIQRTEQGDSAMYLCASSLGSLTEAFFGQGTRLTVV.

Many counts were recorded for this clonotype. The CDR3 loop is CASSYPRGYEQYF. DNA for the CDR3: TGTGCCAGCAGTTACCCCCGAGGTTACGAGCAGTACTTC. The chain uses TRBV6-2 or TRBV6-3 and TRBJ2-7; D uncertain. The CDR3 runs 13 residues. V shed 2 bases and J shed 4 bases, with 9 bases lying between them. Germline V gives CDR1 MNHEY, CDR2 SVGEGT.

This clonotype came up many times. The chain links TRBV9 to TRBJ1-5, with a tentative D call TRBD1 (6 bases). The CDR3 totals 15 residues. Trimming cost V 2 bases and J 7 bases, with 16 bases left between them. The germline gives CDR1 SGDLS, CDR2 YYNGEE. CDR3 loop: CASSVGAGAGQPQHF. The CDR3 nucleotides read TGTGCCAGCAGCGTCGGAGCAGGGGCCGGGCAGCCCCAGCATTTT.

This clonotype was seen a few times. CDR3 nucleotides: TGTGCCAGCAGCCCCCGGCTAGCGGGGGCCCCAGATACGCAGTATTTT. Protein sequence: CASSPRLAGAPDTQYF. The chain is built from TRBV7-8 and TRBJ2-3, with 10 bases aligning to TRBD2. V was clipped by 5 bases and J by 4 bases; unmatched bases: 9. This CDR3 region has 16 residues. The V gene's germline CDR1 is SGHVS and CDR2 FQNEAQ.

This clonotype was counted only a few times. The junction differs from germline at one of its ends, possibly a read error. This chain connects TRBV7-7 to TRBJ2-5, with D hard to call. The CDR3 extends over 13 amino acids. Germline V gene sequence: CDR1 SSHAT, CDR2 FNYEAQ (reference sequence). The CDR3 protein is CASSLLFQETQYF. The CDR3 DNA sequence: TGTGCTAGCAGCTTATTGTTCCAAGAGACCCAGTACTTC.

V and J are TRBV10-3 and TRBJ2-7, with D perhaps TRBD2 (6 bases). Germline CDR1 and CDR2: ENHRY and SYGVKD. Trimming took off 0 bases at V and 7 bases at J, with 13 bases between the two ends. CDR3 length equals 14 residues. The CDR3 reads CAISESEGSREQYF. The CDR3, as DNA: TGTGCCATCAGTGAGTCGGAGGGGTCGAGGGAGCAGTACTTC.

The rearrangement links TRBV20-1 to TRBJ2-3; 8 nucleotides align to TRBD2. Unmatched junction bases numbered 10, after V lost 3 bases and J lost 5 bases. Germline V gene data show CDR1 as DFQATT and CDR2 as SNEGSKA (reference sequence). This CDR3 is 15 amino acids long. CDR3 nucleotide sequence: TGCAGTGCTAGGCAGGCCGGGAGGGCCGAAGATACGCAGTATTTT. It translates to CSARQAGRAEDTQYF.

The gene calls are TRBV5-6 and TRBJ1-1; D not resolved. Looked up from germline, CDR1 is SGHDT and CDR2 is YYEEEE. V was trimmed by 4 bases and J by 10 bases, leaving 14 bases between them. This CDR3 is built from 12 residues. Here the CDR3 reads CASSPGSGGAFF. DNA of the CDR3: TGTGCCAGCAGCCCGGGGAGTGGTGGAGCTTTCTTT.

The genes are TRBV10-2 and TRBJ2-1, with D perhaps matching TRBD2 (5 bases). Germline values: CDR1 WSHSY, CDR2 SAAADI. Trimming left V 6 bases short and J 8 bases short, with 8 bases between. The CDR3 extends over 11 amino acids. The CDR3 loop reads CASRVRDEQFF. The CDR3 nucleotides read TGCGCCAGCAGGGTGAGGGATGAGCAGTTCTTC.

A few counts support this clonotype. The V and J genes are TRBV4-2 and TRBJ2-7; the match to TRBD2 covers 10 bases. Germline V gives CDR1 LGHNA, CDR2 YNFKEQ. The CDR3 loop spans 17 amino acids. V was clipped by 2 bases and J by 7 bases; unmatched bases: 14. CDR3 protein: CASSQPIGASGSSEQYF. For the CDR3, the DNA is TGTGCCAGCAGCCAACCCATAGGCGCTAGCGGGAGTTCAGAGCAGTACTTC.

J is TRBJ1-2 and V is TRBV11-2, with 8 bases lining up with TRBD1. J lost 5 bases, V lost 7 bases, and 12 bases had no gene match. The CDR3 is 15 residues long. CDR1 is SGHAT, CDR2 FQNNGV, per germline. The CDR3 is CASTNGTGKGYGYTF. The CDR3 DNA reads TGTGCCAGCACAAACGGGACAGGAAAGGGTTATGGCTACACCTTC. Full variable domain (rest looked up from reference TRBV11-2 and TRBJ1-2): EAGVAQSPRYKIIEKRQSVAFWCNPISGHATLYWYQQILGQGPKLLIQFQNNGVVDDSQLPKDRFSAERLKGVDSTLKIQPAKLEDSAVYLCASTNGTGKGYGYTFGSGTRLTVV.